One and the same sample provided the 28 T cell receptor beta chains below, sequenced in a study of blood T cell repertoires in COVID-19. Data came from immunoSEQ multiplex PCR; TCRdb stores just in-frame clones and leaves some out. The sample records about 460,000 clones, more than 85% being singletons. Input material: PBMCs or T cells enriched from blood (not recorded which). These receptors all come from a woman in her fifties or sixties who had recovered from COVID-19.

The genes are TRBV6-6 and TRBJ1-5; possible D gene TRBD1, 5 bases. The CDR3 covers 13 residues. The V and J ends lost 6 bases and 3 bases respectively, with 9 bases between them. Germline CDR1 is MNHNY and CDR2 is SVGAGI (reference sequence). In DNA, the CDR3 is TGTGCCAGCAGCCGACAGTACAATCAGCCCCAGCATTTT. Residues: CASSRQYNQPQHF.

This clone appeared a single time. This chain links TRBV7-9 with TRBJ2-7; 8 nucleotides line up with TRBD2. V gave up 6 bases and J gave up 2 bases; unmatched junction bases: 9. This CDR3 comprises 15 residues. Germline V gene lookup returns CDR1 SEHNR and CDR2 FQNEAQ (reference sequence). CDR3 nucleotides: TGTGCCAGCAGTACCGCGGGGGGCCTAACCTACGAGCAGTACTTC. Its translation: CASSTAGGLTYEQYF.

The chain employs TRBV30 and TRBJ2-3; D gene uncertain. The germline V gene encodes CDR1 GTSNPN and CDR2 SVGIG (reference sequence). The CDR3 is 13 amino acids. V lost 3 bases and J lost 0, with 7 bases in between. CDR3 loop: CAWSGFSTDTQYF. The CDR3 nucleotides read TGTGCCTGGAGCGGGTTTAGCACAGATACGCAGTATTTT.

This chain joins TRBV5-1 and TRBJ2-3; D perhaps matches TRBD1 (6 bases). CDR3 length equals 15 residues. CDR1 and CDR2 from the germline V gene are SGHRS and YFSETQ. V lost 4 bases and J 0 bases, leaving 12 bases between the germline ends. For the CDR3, the DNA is TGCGCCAGCAGCCGTAGTGGACAGAGCACAGATACGCAGTATTTT. It codes for CASSRSGQSTDTQYF.

J is TRBJ1-6 and V is TRBV11-2; the D gene is possibly TRBD1 (5 bases). There are 15 residues in the CDR3. CDR1 SGHAT and CDR2 FQNNGV come from the germline V gene. V was clipped by 1 base and J by 9 bases, with 13 bases between them. This chain's CDR3 is CASSLAQGGFSPLHF. In DNA, the CDR3 is TGTGCCAGCAGCTTAGCCCAGGGTGGGTTTTCACCCCTCCACTTT. Based on the CDR3 plus reference TRBV11-2 and TRBJ1-6, the full variable domain is EAGVAQSPRYKIIEKRQSVAFWCNPISGHATLYWYQQILGQGPKLLIQFQNNGVVDDSQLPKDRFSAERLKGVDSTLKIQPAKLEDSAVYLCASSLAQGGFSPLHFGNGTRLTVT.

The rearrangement links TRBV29-1 to TRBJ2-6, with D possibly TRBD2 on 5 matching bases. The germline gives CDR1 SQVTM, CDR2 ANQGSEA. The V gene lost 3 bases and the J gene lost 4 bases, with 19 bases spanning the gap. The CDR3 is 17 amino acids. The CDR3 sequence: CSVEVPKGSSGANVLTF. The CDR3 region has the DNA TGCAGCGTTGAGGTACCAAAAGGGAGCTCCGGGGCCAACGTCCTGACTTTC.

With respect to this clone: Compared with germline, one end of the junction differs, possibly owing to a read error. Other DNA sequences in this specimen translate into the identical CDR3. The chain combines TRBV4-1 with TRBJ1-5; 8 nucleotides align to TRBD1. This CDR3 spans 15 amino acids. Germline V gives CDR1 MGHRA, CDR2 YSYEKL. The CDR3 nucleotides read TGCGCTAGCAGCCACCCAGGGGGCTCGGATCAGCCCCAGCATTTT. As protein: CASSHPGGSDQPQHF.

The genes are TRBV19 and TRBJ2-3; D possibly corresponds to TRBD2 (7 bases). Germline CDR1 reads LNHDA; CDR2 reads SQIVND (reference sequence). The ends were cut back, 6 bases at V and 5 bases at J, with 18 bases in the middle. This CDR3 contains 15 residues. The CDR3 loop reads CASSDRGGGQDTQYF. The CDR3 nucleotides read TGTGCCAGTAGCGATCGAGGGGGGGGTCAAGATACGCAGTATTTT.

The chain couples TRBV19 to TRBJ2-1; D ambiguous. Trimming cost V 3 bases and J 0 bases, with 12 bases left between them. The germline gives CDR1 LNHDA, CDR2 SQIVND (reference sequence). The CDR3 covers 16 residues. CDR3 in DNA: TGTGCCAGTAGTATCCTAAGTGTTTTCTCCTACAATGAGCAGTTCTTC. It specifies CASSILSVFSYNEQFF.

The chain uses TRBV20-1 and TRBJ2-7; 9 positions agree with TRBD1. The CDR3 sequence is 14 residues long. CDR1 and CDR2 from the germline V gene are DFQATT and SNEGSKA (reference sequence). The V gene end was trimmed by 3 bases and the J gene end by 3 bases; junction bases not matched to a gene: 6. CDR3 nucleotides: TGCAGTGCTAGTTCCGGGACAGGGTTCTACGAGCAGTACTTC. Its translation is CSASSGTGFYEQYF.

The chain carries TRBV5-8 and TRBJ2-7; D gene unclear. Trimming shortened V by 0 bases and J by 1 base, and 2 bases separated the two germline ends. The germline CDR1 and CDR2 sequences are SGHTS and YDEGEE. This CDR3 has 12 amino acids. The CDR3 region has the DNA TGTGCCAGCAGCTTGGCATCCTACGAGCAGTACTTC. It encodes CASSLASYEQYF.

Remarks on this clone: The same CDR3 arises from other DNA sequences in this sample as well. V is TRBV19 and J is TRBJ1-5; possibly TRBD1 for D (6 bases). The CDR3 runs to 14 residues. Deletions cut 0 bases from V and 6 bases from J, with 9 bases between. The germline CDR1 and CDR2 sequences are LNHDA and SQIVND (reference sequence). The CDR3 nucleotides are TGTGCCAGTAGTATAGAAAGCAGGGGTCAGCCCCAGCATTTT. It specifies CASSIESRGQPQHF.

This chain uses TRBV28 with TRBJ1-1; 9 positions match TRBD1. Germline CDR1 is MDHEN and CDR2 is SYDVKM. The CDR3 is 15 residues long. With 4 bases clipped from V and 5 bases from J, the junction kept 8 bases outside the gene matches. In nucleotides, the CDR3 is TGTGCCAGCAGTTCAGGGGGACAGGGCTTTACTGAAGCTTTCTTT. Its translation is CASSSGGQGFTEAFF.

The rearrangement uses TRBV10-3 and TRBJ1-5; D is possibly TRBD1 (5 bases). The CDR3 has 15 amino acids. V was shortened by 0 bases and J by 7 bases, with 13 bases between the two germline ends. The V gene's germline CDR1 is ENHRY and CDR2 SYGVKD. The CDR3 is CAISESPGGQQPQHF. The CDR3, as DNA: TGTGCCATCAGTGAGTCGCCCGGGGGTCAGCAGCCCCAGCATTTT.

As for this clone: At one end, the junction sequence differs from germline, possibly due to a read error. The rearrangement joins TRBV13 to TRBJ1-1; no clear D gene. Germline V gene lookup returns CDR1 PRHDT and CDR2 FYEKMQ (reference sequence). This CDR3 spans 13 amino acids. The chain's CDR3 is CASSLGSGRGAFF. The CDR3 region has the DNA TGTGCCAGCAGCCTAGGGTCTGGTAGAGGAGCTTTCTTT.

The chain links TRBV4-2 to TRBJ2-5; TRBD2 matches 10 bases. Germline trimming cut 3 bases from V and 4 bases from J; bases unmatched to any gene: 2. CDR3 size: 14 residues. Germline-derived CDR1 and CDR2 are LGHNA and YNFKEQ. CDR3 loop: CASSQRLAGETQYF. The CDR3 nucleotides are TGTGCCAGCAGCCAGAGACTAGCGGGAGAGACCCAGTACTTC.

V is TRBV6-2 or TRBV6-3 and J is TRBJ1-5, with 8 positions matching TRBD1. Trimming took 6 bases from V and 1 from J; bases not matched to a gene: 8. This CDR3 is 16 amino acids long. Germline V CDR1 and CDR2: MNHEY, SVGEGT. DNA for the CDR3: TGTGCCAGCAGCCCTACACAGGGGGGAAGCAATCAGCCCCAGCATTTT. This codes for CASSPTQGGSNQPQHF.

The chain's CDR3 is CASSLQGNGYTF. The CDR3 region has the DNA TGTGCCAGCAGTTTACAGGGGAATGGCTACACCTTC. The gene calls are TRBV6-5 and TRBJ1-2; 7 nucleotides align to TRBD1. CDR3 size: 12 residues. J lost 6 bases, V lost 4 bases, and 2 bases had no gene match. Germline CDR1 reads MNHEY; CDR2 reads SVGAGI.

This chain connects TRBV9 to TRBJ1-6, with 8 bases lining up with TRBD1. The J segment lost 7 bases and the V segment lost 3 bases, leaving 12 bases of the junction unmatched. The CDR3 runs to 17 residues. Germline CDR1 reads SGDLS; CDR2 reads YYNGEE. The CDR3 sequence: CASSETGALTKNSPLHF. CDR3 DNA: TGTGCCAGCAGCGAGACAGGGGCCCTGACAAAAAATTCACCCCTCCACTTT.

The chain uses TRBV5-6 and TRBJ1-2; 9 bases match TRBD1. The trim removed 0 bases at V and 6 bases at J, leaving 3 bases unmatched. The CDR3 totals 14 residues. In germline, CDR1 is SGHDT, CDR2 YYEEEE. CDR3 coding DNA: TGTGCCAGCAGCTTGGGGACAGGGGCCAATGGCTACACCTTC. Its protein product is CASSLGTGANGYTF.

The V and J genes are TRBV3-1 (or the pseudogene TRBV3-2) and TRBJ2-3, with D possibly matching TRBD2 (5 bases). CDR1 and CDR2 from the germline V gene are LGHDT and YNNKEL (reference sequence). The CDR3 contains 14 residues. Trimming removed 4 bases at V and 1 base at J, with 9 bases between. Here the CDR3 DNA reads TGTGCCAGCAGCCGCAGTAGCGGCACAGATACGCAGTATTTT. It yields the protein CASSRSSGTDTQYF.

The sample holds one count of this clone. This rearrangement joins TRBV14 to TRBJ1-6; no clear D. There are 13 residues in the CDR3. Germline V gene data show CDR1 as SGHDN and CDR2 as FVKESK. Deletions cut 0 bases from V and 8 bases from J, with 5 bases between. CDR3 bases: TGTGCCAGCAGCCAAGACCCTGATTCACCCCTCCACTTT. Translation: CASSQDPDSPLHF.

The chain links TRBV5-1 to TRBJ2-3; 8 positions match TRBD2. The CDR3 length is 16 residues. CDR1 is SGHRS, CDR2 YFSETQ, per germline. Trimming cost V 7 bases and J 3 bases; bases outside gene matches: 13. CDR3 loop: CASRRFAGGNTDTQYF. CDR3 nucleotides: TGCGCCAGCCGGAGGTTTGCGGGGGGAAATACAGATACGCAGTATTTT. Using reference TRBV5-1 and TRBJ2-3 for the parts outside the CDR3, the full variable domain is KAGVTQTPRYLIKTRGQQVTLSCSPISGHRSVSWYQQTPGQGLQFLFEYFSETQRNKGNFPGRFSGRQFSNSRSEMNVSTLELGDSALYLCASRRFAGGNTDTQYFGPGTRLTVL.

The CDR3 bases are TGCGCCAGCAGCTTGGCCGGGACAGGGGGCCCCGGGGAGCTGTTTTTT. It encodes CASSLAGTGGPGELFF. The genes are TRBV5-1 and TRBJ2-2, with 12 bases fitting TRBD1. V was pared by 0 bases and J by 6 bases, with 3 bases of the junction left unmatched. Germline V gene lookup returns CDR1 SGHRS and CDR2 YFSETQ. This CDR3 has 16 residues.

This clone has just a few counts. This chain links TRBV2 with TRBJ2-1; 10 bases align to TRBD2. The V gene's germline CDR1 is SNHLY and CDR2 FYNNEI. V lost 5 bases, J lost 7 bases, and 8 bases stayed unmatched. This CDR3 is built from 15 residues. The CDR3 protein is CASSLTSGAANEQFF. CDR3 nucleotides: TGTGCCAGCAGTCTCACTAGCGGGGCAGCAAATGAGCAGTTCTTC.

V gene TRBV12-3 or TRBV12-4 combines with J gene TRBJ1-1, with TRBD1 matching over 7 bases. The CDR3 has 13 residues. Unmatched junction bases numbered 2, after V lost 3 bases and J lost 4 bases. The CDR3 coding sequence is TGTGCCAGCAGTTTCAACAGGGGCACTGAAGCTTTCTTT. This gives the protein CASSFNRGTEAFF.

The chain couples TRBV3-1 (or the pseudogene TRBV3-2) to TRBJ2-1; TRBD2 matches at 8 bases. The CDR3 contains 14 residues. The trim removed 0 bases at V and 12 bases at J, leaving 7 bases unmatched. Germline values: CDR1 LGHDT, CDR2 YNNKEL (reference sequence). This CDR3 is CASSQDAAGGVQFF. The CDR3 coding sequence is TGTGCCAGCAGCCAAGATGCGGCGGGGGGCGTGCAGTTCTTC.

The V and J genes are TRBV4-2 and TRBJ1-6; no clear D. V was clipped by 2 bases and J by 0 bases, with 8 bases between them. The CDR3 is 16 residues long. Germline values: CDR1 LGHNA, CDR2 YNFKEQ. CDR3 sequence: CASSQFLSSYNSPLHF. The CDR3 DNA is TGTGCCAGCAGCCAATTTCTGAGCTCCTATAATTCACCCCTCCACTTT.